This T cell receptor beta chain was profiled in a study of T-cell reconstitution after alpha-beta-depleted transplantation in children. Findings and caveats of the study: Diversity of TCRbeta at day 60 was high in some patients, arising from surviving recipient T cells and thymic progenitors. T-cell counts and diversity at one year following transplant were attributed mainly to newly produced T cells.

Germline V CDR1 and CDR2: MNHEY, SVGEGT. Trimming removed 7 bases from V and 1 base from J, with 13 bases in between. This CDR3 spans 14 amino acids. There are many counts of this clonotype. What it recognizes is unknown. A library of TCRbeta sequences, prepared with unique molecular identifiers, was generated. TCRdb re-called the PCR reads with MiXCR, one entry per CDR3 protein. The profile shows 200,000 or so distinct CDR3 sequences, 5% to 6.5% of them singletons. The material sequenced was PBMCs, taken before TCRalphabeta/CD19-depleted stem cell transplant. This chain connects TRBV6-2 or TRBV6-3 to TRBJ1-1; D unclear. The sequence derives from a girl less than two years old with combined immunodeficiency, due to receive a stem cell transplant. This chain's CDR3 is CASKSPIGNTEAFF. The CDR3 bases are TGTGCCAGCAAATCACCCATCGGGAACACTGAAGCTTTCTTT.